What follows are 13 T cell receptor beta chains derived from one specimen sequenced in a study of PD-1 blockade in classical Hodgkin lymphoma. Clones were read by immunoSEQ multiplex PCR, and TCRdb kept only the in-frame ones, dropping some. The data show 60,000 or so clones, 90% seen once. Each and every patient relapsed after autologous stem cell transplantation, and patients got differing brentuximab vedotin exposure. The material sequenced was peripheral blood mononuclear cells (PBMCs), taken at baseline. The origin of the receptors is a human donor with classical Hodgkin lymphoma.

V and J are TRBV7-9 and TRBJ1-4, with TRBD1 matching over 11 bases. J gave up 8 bases and V 5 bases, and 7 bases lay outside the gene matches. CDR1 and CDR2 (germline): SEHNR, FQNEAQ (reference sequence). CDR3 length: 15 amino acids. CDR3 DNA: TGTGCCAGCAGCCCGAGGACAGGGGGCCGGGAAAAACTGTTTTTT. It is translated as CASSPRTGGREKLFF.

The gene calls are TRBV9 and TRBJ2-5, with 10 bases matching TRBD2. The J segment lost 1 base and the V segment lost 5 bases, leaving 5 bases of the junction unmatched. Germline V gene lookup returns CDR1 SGDLS and CDR2 YYNGEE. The CDR3 loop spans 15 amino acids. The CDR3 sequence is CASSIAGGPQETQYF. The CDR3 DNA follows: TGTGCCAGCAGTATAGCGGGGGGCCCCCAAGAGACCCAGTACTTC. Together with reference TRBV9 and TRBJ2-5, the CDR3 gives the full variable domain: DSGVTQTPKHLITATGQRVTLRCSPRSGDLSVYWYQQSLDQGLQFLIQYYNGEERAKGNILERFSAQQFPDLHSELNLSSLELGDSALYFCASSIAGGPQETQYFGPGTRLLVL.

The genes are TRBV7-9 and TRBJ2-4; D possibly corresponds to TRBD1 (5 bases). Trimming took off 5 bases at V and 3 bases at J, with 14 bases between the two ends. The CDR3 is made up of 15 amino acids. The germline gives CDR1 SEHNR, CDR2 FQNEAQ (reference sequence). The CDR3 loop is CASSPEQVGKNIQYF. The CDR3 DNA sequence: TGTGCCAGCAGCCCGGAACAGGTCGGCAAAAACATTCAGTACTTC.

In this sample, this clone turned up once. The rearrangement uses TRBV7-2 and TRBJ1-4; maybe TRBD1 (5 bases). Germline CDR1 and CDR2: SGHTA and FQGNSA. Trimming took off 5 bases at V and 2 bases at J, with 15 bases between the two ends. This CDR3 spans 16 amino acids. In DNA form, the CDR3 reads TGTGCCAGCAGCAGGGGTGGGGTGGCGACTAATGAAAAACTGTTTTTT. The encoded protein is CASSRGGVATNEKLFF.

The chain has TRBV7-8 and TRBJ2-1; tentatively, D is TRBD1 (7 bases). The CDR3 is made up of 15 amino acids. The germline CDR1 and CDR2 sequences are SGHVS and FQNEAQ. Trimming removed 5 bases from V and 2 bases from J, with 13 bases in between. The CDR3 DNA follows: TGTGCCAGCAGCCAGGGGGGAACTACCTACAATGAGCAGTTCTTC. This gives the protein CASSQGGTTYNEQFF.

This rearrangement joins TRBV2 to TRBJ2-7; D remains ambiguous. Trimming stripped 6 bases from V and 3 bases from J, with 15 bases between. This CDR3 comprises 14 residues. The germline V gene has CDR1 SNHLY and CDR2 FYNNEI. CDR3 protein: CASRASYLGYEQYF. CDR3 sequence (DNA): TGTGCCAGCAGGGCTTCGTACTTGGGCTACGAGCAGTACTTC.

This chain connects TRBV6-1 to TRBJ1-2; a possible D gene is TRBD1 (6 bases). The CDR3 length is 13 residues. The V gene lost 4 bases and the J gene lost 4 bases, with 10 bases spanning the gap. Germline values: CDR1 MNHNS, CDR2 SASEGT. Here the CDR3 DNA reads TGTGCCAGCAGTGCTCGGGACATCTATGGCTACACCTTC. It codes for CASSARDIYGYTF.

This clone was recorded once. The rearrangement links TRBV7-2 to TRBJ1-5; D remains ambiguous. This CDR3 region has 12 residues. Germline assignment: CDR1 SGHTA and CDR2 FQGNSA. V was cut by 5 bases and J by 3 bases, with 5 bases left in between. CDR3: CASSLYNQPQHF. DNA of the CDR3: TGTGCCAGCAGCCTTTACAATCAGCCCCAGCATTTT.

The chain has TRBV5-1 and TRBJ2-7; D is uncertain. Germline values: CDR1 SGHRS, CDR2 YFSETQ. Trimming took 2 bases from V and 2 from J, leaving 8 bases between them. The CDR3 length is 13 residues. In nucleotides, the CDR3 is TGCGCCAGCAGCTTTGGACGAACCTACGAGCAGTACTTC. Translating gives CASSFGRTYEQYF. Looking up the rest from reference TRBV5-1 and TRBJ2-7 gives the full variable domain: KAGVTQTPRYLIKTRGQQVTLSCSPISGHRSVSWYQQTPGQGLQFLFEYFSETQRNKGNFPGRFSGRQFSNSRSEMNVSTLELGDSALYLCASSFGRTYEQYFGPGTRLTVT.

This clone occurred once. The CDR3 spells CASSLWYNEQFF. As DNA, the CDR3 is TGTGCCAGCAGTCTCTGGTACAATGAGCAGTTCTTC. The chain uses TRBV6-6 and TRBJ2-1; D is uncertain. Trimming took off 5 bases at V and 4 bases at J, with 6 bases between the two ends. CDR3 length equals 12 residues. Germline assignment: CDR1 MNHNY and CDR2 SVGAGI (reference sequence).

V and J are TRBV11-2 and TRBJ1-1; TRBD1 matches at 8 bases. Germline V gene lookup returns CDR1 SGHAT and CDR2 FQNNGV. V lost 3 bases to trimming and J lost 6 bases; unmatched junction nucleotides: 3. This CDR3 spans 13 amino acids. Here the CDR3 DNA reads TGTGCCAGCAGCTTTACAGGGGGACCTGAAGCTTTCTTT. Residues: CASSFTGGPEAFF.

The rearrangement joins TRBV6-1 to TRBJ2-1; D unresolved. The CDR3 length is 15 residues. Germline assignment: CDR1 MNHNS and CDR2 SASEGT. V dropped 8 bases and J dropped 0 bases, with 14 bases sitting between them. The CDR3: CASGEDISSYNEQFF. DNA for the CDR3: TGTGCCAGCGGAGAAGACATCAGCTCCTACAATGAGCAGTTCTTC.

The rearrangement joins TRBV9 to TRBJ2-1, with 8 bases matching TRBD1. The CDR3 covers 15 residues. Germline CDR1 reads SGDLS; CDR2 reads YYNGEE. V lost 0 bases and J lost 5; bases outside the gene matches: 4. CDR3 nucleotide sequence: TGTGCCAGCAGCGTAGAGGGACAGGCACACAATGAGCAGTTCTTC. It translates to CASSVEGQAHNEQFF.